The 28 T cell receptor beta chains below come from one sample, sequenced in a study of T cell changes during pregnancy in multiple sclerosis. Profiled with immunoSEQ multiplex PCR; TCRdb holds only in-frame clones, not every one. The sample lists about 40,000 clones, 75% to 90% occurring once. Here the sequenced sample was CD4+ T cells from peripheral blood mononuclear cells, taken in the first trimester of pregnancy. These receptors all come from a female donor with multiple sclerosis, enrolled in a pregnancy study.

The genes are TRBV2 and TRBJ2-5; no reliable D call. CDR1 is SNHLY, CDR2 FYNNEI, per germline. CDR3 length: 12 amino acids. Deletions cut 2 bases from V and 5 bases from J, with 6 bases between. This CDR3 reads CASSEIRETQYF. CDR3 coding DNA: TGTGCCAGCAGTGAAATCCGGGAGACCCAGTACTTC.

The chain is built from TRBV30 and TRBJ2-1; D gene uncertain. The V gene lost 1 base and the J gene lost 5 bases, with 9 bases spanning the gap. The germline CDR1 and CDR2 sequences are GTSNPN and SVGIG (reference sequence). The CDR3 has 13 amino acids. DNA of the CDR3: TGTGCCTGGAGTGGCTTACCTAACAATGAGCAGTTCTTC. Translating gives CAWSGLPNNEQFF. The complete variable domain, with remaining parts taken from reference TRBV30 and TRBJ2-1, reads SQTIHQWPATLVQPVGSPLSLECTVEGTSNPNLYWYRQAAGRGLQLLFYSVGIGQISSEVPQNLSASRPQDRQFILSSKKLLLSDSGFYLCAWSGLPNNEQFFGPGTRLTVL.

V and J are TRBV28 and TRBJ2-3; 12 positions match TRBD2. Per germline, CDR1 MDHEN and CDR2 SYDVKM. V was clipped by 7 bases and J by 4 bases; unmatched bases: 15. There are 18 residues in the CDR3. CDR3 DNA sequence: TGTGCCAGCACCCTCAACCCCCCACTAGCGGGAGGCGCAGATACGCAGTATTTT. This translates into CASTLNPPLAGGADTQYF. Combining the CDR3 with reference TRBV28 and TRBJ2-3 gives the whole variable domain DVKVTQSSRYLVKRTGEKVFLECVQDMDHENMFWYRQDPGLGLRLIYFSYDVKMKEKGDIPEGYSVSREKKERFSLILESASTNQTSMYLCASTLNPPLAGGADTQYFGPGTRLTVL.

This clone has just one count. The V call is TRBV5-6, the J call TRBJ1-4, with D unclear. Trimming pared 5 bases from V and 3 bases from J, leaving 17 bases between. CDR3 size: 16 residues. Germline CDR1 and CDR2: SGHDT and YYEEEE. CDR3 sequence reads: CASSNPNPRANEKLFF. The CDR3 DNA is TGTGCCAGCAGTAACCCCAATCCGAGGGCTAATGAAAAACTGTTTTTT.

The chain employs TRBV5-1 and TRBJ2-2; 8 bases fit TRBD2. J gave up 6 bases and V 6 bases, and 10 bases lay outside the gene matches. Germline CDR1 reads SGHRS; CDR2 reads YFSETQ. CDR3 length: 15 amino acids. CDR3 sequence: CASNDGGASAGELFF. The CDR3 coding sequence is TGCGCCAGCAACGACGGGGGGGCGTCGGCCGGGGAGCTGTTTTTT.

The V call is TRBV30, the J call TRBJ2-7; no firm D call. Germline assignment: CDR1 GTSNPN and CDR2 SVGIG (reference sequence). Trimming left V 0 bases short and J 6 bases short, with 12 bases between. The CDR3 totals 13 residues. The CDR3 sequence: CAWSVIWAAEQYF. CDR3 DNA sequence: TGTGCCTGGAGTGTAATTTGGGCAGCCGAGCAGTACTTC. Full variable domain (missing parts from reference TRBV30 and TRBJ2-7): SQTIHQWPATLVQPVGSPLSLECTVEGTSNPNLYWYRQAAGRGLQLLFYSVGIGQISSEVPQNLSASRPQDRQFILSSKKLLLSDSGFYLCAWSVIWAAEQYFGPGTRLTVT.

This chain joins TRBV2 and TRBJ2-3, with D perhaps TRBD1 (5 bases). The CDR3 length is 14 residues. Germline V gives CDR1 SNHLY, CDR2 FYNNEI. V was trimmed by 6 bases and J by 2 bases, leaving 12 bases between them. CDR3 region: CASRDSTVTDTQYF. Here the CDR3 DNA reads TGTGCCAGCAGAGACAGCACCGTCACAGATACGCAGTATTTT.

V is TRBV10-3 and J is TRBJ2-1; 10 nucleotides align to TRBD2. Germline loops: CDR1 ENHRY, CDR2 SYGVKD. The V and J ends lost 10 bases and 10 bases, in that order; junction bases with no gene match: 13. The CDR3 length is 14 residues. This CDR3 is CATGPSGSSGEQFF. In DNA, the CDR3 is TGTGCCACCGGCCCTAGCGGGAGTTCGGGGGAGCAGTTCTTC.

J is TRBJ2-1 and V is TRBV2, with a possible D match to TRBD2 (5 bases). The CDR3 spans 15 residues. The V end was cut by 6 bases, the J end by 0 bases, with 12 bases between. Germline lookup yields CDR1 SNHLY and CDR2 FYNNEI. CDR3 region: CASSPLAPSYNEQFF. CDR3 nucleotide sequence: TGTGCCAGCAGCCCTTTAGCGCCCTCCTACAATGAGCAGTTCTTC.

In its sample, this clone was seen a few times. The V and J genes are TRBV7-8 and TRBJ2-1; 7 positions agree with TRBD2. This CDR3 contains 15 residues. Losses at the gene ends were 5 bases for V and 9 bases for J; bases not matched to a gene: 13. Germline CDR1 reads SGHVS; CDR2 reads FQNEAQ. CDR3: CASSVSGTGFGEQFF. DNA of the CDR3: TGTGCCAGCAGCGTCAGCGGGACGGGGTTCGGTGAGCAGTTCTTC.

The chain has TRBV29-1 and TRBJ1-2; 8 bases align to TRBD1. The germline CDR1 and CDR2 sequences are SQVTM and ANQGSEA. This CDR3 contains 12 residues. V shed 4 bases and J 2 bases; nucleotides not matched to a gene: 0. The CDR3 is CSVGQGNYGYTF. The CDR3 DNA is TGCAGCGTTGGACAGGGGAACTATGGCTACACCTTC.

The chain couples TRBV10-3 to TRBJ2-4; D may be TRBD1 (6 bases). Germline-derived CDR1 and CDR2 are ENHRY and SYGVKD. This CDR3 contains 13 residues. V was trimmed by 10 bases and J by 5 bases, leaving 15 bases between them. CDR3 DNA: TGTGCCACTATGGACAGTTCCCAAAACATTCAGTACTTC. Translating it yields CATMDSSQNIQYF.

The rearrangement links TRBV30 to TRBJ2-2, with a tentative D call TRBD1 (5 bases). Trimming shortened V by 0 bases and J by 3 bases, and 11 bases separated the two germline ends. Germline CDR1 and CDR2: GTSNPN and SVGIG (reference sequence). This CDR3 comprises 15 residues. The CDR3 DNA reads TGTGCCTGGAGTGTACTGGGGCATCACACCGGGGAGCTGTTTTTT. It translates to CAWSVLGHHTGELFF.

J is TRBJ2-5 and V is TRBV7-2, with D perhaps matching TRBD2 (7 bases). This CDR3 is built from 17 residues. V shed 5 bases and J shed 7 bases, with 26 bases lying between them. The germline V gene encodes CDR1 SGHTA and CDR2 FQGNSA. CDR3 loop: CASSRLGGRASLGTQYF. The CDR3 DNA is TGTGCCAGCAGCCGTTTAGGGGGGAGGGCTTCTCTCGGGACCCAGTACTTC.

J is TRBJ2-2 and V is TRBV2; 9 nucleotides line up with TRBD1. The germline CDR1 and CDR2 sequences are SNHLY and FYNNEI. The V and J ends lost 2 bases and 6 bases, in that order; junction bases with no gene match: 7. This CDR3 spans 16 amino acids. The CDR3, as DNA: TGTGCCAGCAGTGAAAGAGGGACAGGGTATGCCGGGGAGCTGTTTTTT. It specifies CASSERGTGYAGELFF.

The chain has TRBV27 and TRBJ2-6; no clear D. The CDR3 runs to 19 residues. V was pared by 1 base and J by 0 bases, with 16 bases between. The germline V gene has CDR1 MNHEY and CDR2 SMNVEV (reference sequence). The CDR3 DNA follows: TGTGCCAGCAGTTTATTGCCCCCACAGAGAACCTCTGGGGCCAACGTCCTGACTTTC. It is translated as CASSLLPPQRTSGANVLTF.

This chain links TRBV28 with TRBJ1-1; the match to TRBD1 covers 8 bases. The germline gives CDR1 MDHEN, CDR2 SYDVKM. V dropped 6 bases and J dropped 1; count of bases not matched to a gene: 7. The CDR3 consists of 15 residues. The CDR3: CASSPDRARNTEAFF. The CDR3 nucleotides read TGTGCCAGCAGCCCGGACAGGGCCAGGAACACTGAAGCTTTCTTT. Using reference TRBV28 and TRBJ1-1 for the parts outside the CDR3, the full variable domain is DVKVTQSSRYLVKRTGEKVFLECVQDMDHENMFWYRQDPGLGLRLIYFSYDVKMKEKGDIPEGYSVSREKKERFSLILESASTNQTSMYLCASSPDRARNTEAFFGQGTRLTVV.

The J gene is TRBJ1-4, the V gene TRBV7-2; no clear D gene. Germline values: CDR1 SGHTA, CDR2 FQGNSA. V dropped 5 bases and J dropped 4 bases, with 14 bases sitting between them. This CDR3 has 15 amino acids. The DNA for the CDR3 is TGTGCCAGCAGCCTCATGGGAGGCTTTAATGAAAAACTGTTTTTT. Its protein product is CASSLMGGFNEKLFF.

CDR3 sequence (DNA): TGTGCCTGGAGTAAGGGGACACGGTGGGGGACCCAGTACTTC. Translating gives CAWSKGTRWGTQYF. This chain joins TRBV30 and TRBJ2-5; weak D call: TRBD1 (6 bases). The CDR3 is made up of 14 amino acids. Germline CDR1 is GTSNPN and CDR2 is SVGIG (reference sequence). V was pared by 2 bases and J by 7 bases, with 17 bases between.

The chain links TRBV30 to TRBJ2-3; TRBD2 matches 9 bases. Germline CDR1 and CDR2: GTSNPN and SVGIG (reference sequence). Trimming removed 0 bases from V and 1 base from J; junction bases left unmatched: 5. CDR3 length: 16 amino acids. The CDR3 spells CAWSVSRGGGTDTQYF. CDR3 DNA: TGTGCCTGGAGTGTTTCGCGGGGGGGTGGCACAGATACGCAGTATTTT.

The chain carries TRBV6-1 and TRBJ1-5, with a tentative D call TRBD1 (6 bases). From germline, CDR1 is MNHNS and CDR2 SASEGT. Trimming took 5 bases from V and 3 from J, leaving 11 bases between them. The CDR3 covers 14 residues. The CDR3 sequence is CASSISGHNQPQHF. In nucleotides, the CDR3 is TGTGCCAGCAGTATCTCGGGACACAATCAGCCCCAGCATTTT.

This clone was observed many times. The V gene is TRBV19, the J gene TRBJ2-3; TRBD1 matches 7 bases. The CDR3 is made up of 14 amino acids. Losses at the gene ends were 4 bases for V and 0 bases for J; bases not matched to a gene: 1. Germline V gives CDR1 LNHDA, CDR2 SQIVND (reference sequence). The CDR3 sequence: CASSTQGSTDTQYF. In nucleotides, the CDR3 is TGTGCCAGTAGTACACAGGGGAGCACAGATACGCAGTATTTT. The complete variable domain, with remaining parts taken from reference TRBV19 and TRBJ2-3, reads DGGITQSPKYLFRKEGQNVTLSCEQNLNHDAMYWYRQDPGQGLRLIYYSQIVNDFQKGDIAEGYSVSREKKESFPLTVTSAQKNPTAFYLCASSTQGSTDTQYFGPGTRLTVL.

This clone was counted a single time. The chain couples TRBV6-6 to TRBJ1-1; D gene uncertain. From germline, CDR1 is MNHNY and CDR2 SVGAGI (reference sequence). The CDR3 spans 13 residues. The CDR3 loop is CVEQDSMNTEAFF. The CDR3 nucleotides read TGTGTCGAGCAGGATTCCATGAACACTGAAGCTTTCTTT.

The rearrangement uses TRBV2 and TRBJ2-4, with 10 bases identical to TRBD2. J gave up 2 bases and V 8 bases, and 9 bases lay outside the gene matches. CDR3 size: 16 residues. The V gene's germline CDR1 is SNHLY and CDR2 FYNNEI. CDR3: CASRPGTSVPKNIQYF. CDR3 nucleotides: TGTGCCAGCCGCCCTGGGACTAGCGTTCCCAAAAACATTCAGTACTTC.

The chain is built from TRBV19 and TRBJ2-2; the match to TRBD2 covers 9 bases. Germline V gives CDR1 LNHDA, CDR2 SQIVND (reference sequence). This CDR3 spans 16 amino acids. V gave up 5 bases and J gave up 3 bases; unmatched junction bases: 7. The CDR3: CASSFASGMHTGELFF. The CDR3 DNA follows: TGTGCCAGTAGTTTTGCTAGCGGGATGCACACCGGGGAGCTGTTTTTT.

CDR3 region: CASSQDPRLAGGFRDEQFF. The CDR3 coding sequence is TGTGCCAGCAGCCAAGATCCCCGACTAGCGGGAGGATTTAGGGATGAGCAGTTCTTC. This chain joins TRBV14 and TRBJ2-1; 13 bases match TRBD2. The germline V gene encodes CDR1 SGHDN and CDR2 FVKESK. Trimming cost V 0 bases and J 8 bases; bases outside gene matches: 13. This CDR3 spans 19 amino acids.

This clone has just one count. The CDR3 region has the DNA TGTGCCAGCAGCCCGGCAGGGGTGGGCACTGAAGCTTTCTTT. It is translated as CASSPAGVGTEAFF. The chain carries TRBV14 and TRBJ1-1; possibly TRBD1 for D (6 bases). CDR1 is SGHDN, CDR2 FVKESK, per germline. The CDR3 totals 14 residues. Trimming stripped 4 bases from V and 4 bases from J, with 13 bases between.

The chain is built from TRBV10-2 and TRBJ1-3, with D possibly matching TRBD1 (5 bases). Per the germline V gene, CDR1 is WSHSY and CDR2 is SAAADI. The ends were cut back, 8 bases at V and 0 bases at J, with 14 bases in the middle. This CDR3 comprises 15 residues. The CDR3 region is CASVMGPGSGNTIYF. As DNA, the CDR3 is TGCGCCAGCGTCATGGGGCCCGGCTCTGGAAACACCATATATTTT.